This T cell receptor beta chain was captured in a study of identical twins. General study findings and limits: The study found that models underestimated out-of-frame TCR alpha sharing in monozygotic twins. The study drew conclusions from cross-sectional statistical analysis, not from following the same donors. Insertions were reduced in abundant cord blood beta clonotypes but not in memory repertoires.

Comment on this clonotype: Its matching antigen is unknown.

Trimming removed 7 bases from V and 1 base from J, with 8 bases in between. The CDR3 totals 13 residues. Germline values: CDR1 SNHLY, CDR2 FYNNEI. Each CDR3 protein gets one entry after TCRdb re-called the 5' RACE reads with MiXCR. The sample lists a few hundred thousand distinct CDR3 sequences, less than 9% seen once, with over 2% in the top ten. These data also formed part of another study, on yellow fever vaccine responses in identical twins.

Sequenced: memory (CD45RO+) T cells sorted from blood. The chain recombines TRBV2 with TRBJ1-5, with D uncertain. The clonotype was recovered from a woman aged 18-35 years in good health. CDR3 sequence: CASMEQSNQPQHF. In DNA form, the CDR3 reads TGTGCCAGCATGGAACAGAGCAATCAGCCCCAGCATTTT. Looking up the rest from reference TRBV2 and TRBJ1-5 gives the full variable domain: EPEVTQTPSHQVTQMGQEVILRCVPISNHLYFYWYRQILGQKVEFLVSFYNNEISEKSEIFDDQFSVERPDGSNFTLKIRSTKLEDSAMYFCASMEQSNQPQHFGDGTRLSIL.